This T cell receptor beta chain was observed in a study of blood T cell repertoires in COVID-19. Study-wide context: There were acute and convalescent COVID-19 samples, and they came from the United States, Italy and Spain. From T cells, B-cell-depleted T cells, or PBMCs came the material, which was cDNA or gDNA.

Original data processing: How many nucleated cells were present was estimated from reference gene primer amplification. Clones were sequenced by immunoSEQ multiplex PCR, and TCRdb holds only the in-frame ones, with some missing. V, J and clone size were drawn from that table, and D and trimming were deduced from the DNA. The sample has 70,000 or so clones, about 91% seen once; the top ten hold less than 7%. Germline V lookup: CDR1 KGHSH, CDR2 LQKENI. V shed 3 bases and J 5 bases; nucleotides not matched to a gene: 8. The CDR3 is 15 amino acids. This chain joins TRBV18 and TRBJ1-1; 8 nucleotides match TRBD1. This TCR was recovered from a woman in her fifties or sixties with acute or convalescent COVID-19. Sequenced material: peripheral blood. This CDR3 is CASSPGQGSGTEAFF. DNA of the CDR3: TGTGCCAGCTCACCTGGACAGGGATCGGGTACTGAAGCTTTCTTT.